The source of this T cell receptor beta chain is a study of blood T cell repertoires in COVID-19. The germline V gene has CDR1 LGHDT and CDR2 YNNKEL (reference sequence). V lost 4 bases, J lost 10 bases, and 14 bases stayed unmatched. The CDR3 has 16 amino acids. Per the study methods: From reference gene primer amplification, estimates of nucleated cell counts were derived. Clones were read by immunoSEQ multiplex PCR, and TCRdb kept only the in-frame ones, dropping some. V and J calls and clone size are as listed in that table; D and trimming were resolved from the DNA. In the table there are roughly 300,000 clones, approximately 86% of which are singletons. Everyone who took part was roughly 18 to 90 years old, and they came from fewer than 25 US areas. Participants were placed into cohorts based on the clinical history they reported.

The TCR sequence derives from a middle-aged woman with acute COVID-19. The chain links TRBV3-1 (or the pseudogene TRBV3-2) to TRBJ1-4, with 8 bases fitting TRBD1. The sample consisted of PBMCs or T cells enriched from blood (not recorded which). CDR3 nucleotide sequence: TGTGCCAGCAGCCTCACAGGGGGGGACCCCCTGGGAAAACTGTTTTTT. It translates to CASSLTGGDPLGKLFF.